What follows are 25 T cell receptor beta chains derived from one specimen sequenced in a study of cytomegalovirus exposure and HLA in healthy donors. Primers for the PCR totalled 60 Vbeta and 13 Jbeta. Some clones are missing from TCRdb's copy, which holds only in-frame ones; the method was immunoSEQ multiplex PCR. The profile covers under 200,000 clones, with around 80% appearing a single time and roughly 6.3% taken by the ten largest. The sample was PBMCs. The receptors derive from a male donor in good health and CMV-seropositive.

The chain has TRBV11-2 and TRBJ2-7; 9 nucleotides line up with TRBD2. This CDR3 has 16 amino acids. The ends lost 5 bases at V and 4 bases at J; junction bases unmatched: 12. CDR1 is SGHAT, CDR2 FQNNGV, per germline. Here the CDR3 DNA reads TGTGCCAGCAGCACGAGAGCGCGGGAGGGTTCATACGAGCAGTACTTC. Amino acids: CASSTRAREGSYEQYF. Based on the CDR3 plus reference TRBV11-2 and TRBJ2-7, the full variable domain is EAGVAQSPRYKIIEKRQSVAFWCNPISGHATLYWYQQILGQGPKLLIQFQNNGVVDDSQLPKDRFSAERLKGVDSTLKIQPAKLEDSAVYLCASSTRAREGSYEQYFGPGTRLTVT.

In its sample, this clone was seen a few times. The rearrangement links TRBV7-2 to TRBJ1-1, with D unclear. Germline assignment: CDR1 SGHTA and CDR2 FQGNSA. Trimming pared 2 bases from V and 4 bases from J, leaving 5 bases between. This CDR3 contains 12 residues. The CDR3 region has the DNA TGTGCCAGCAGCTTAAGGAGCACTGAAGCTTTCTTT. It is translated as CASSLRSTEAFF.

This chain links TRBV4-3 with TRBJ1-2; 7 bases line up with TRBD1. Per germline, CDR1 LGHNA and CDR2 YSLEER. This CDR3 has 15 amino acids. J was trimmed by 13 bases and V by 0 bases; bases with no gene match: 14. Here the CDR3 DNA reads TGCGCCAGCAGCCAAGATTGGGCACAGGGGCGCCCGCTCACCTTC. Amino acids: CASSQDWAQGRPLTF.

This chain uses TRBV27 with TRBJ1-5; D is possibly TRBD1 (5 bases). Germline V gene data show CDR1 as MNHEY and CDR2 as SMNVEV (reference sequence). The length of the CDR3 is 14 residues. V was pared by 2 bases and J by 5 bases, with 10 bases between. CDR3 sequence: CASSLKAGYQPQHF. CDR3 coding DNA: TGTGCCAGCAGTTTAAAGGCAGGGTATCAGCCCCAGCATTTT.

This CDR3 reads CAISNYRVDDEQFF. DNA for the CDR3: TGTGCCATCAGCAACTACAGGGTGGACGATGAGCAGTTCTTC. This chain links TRBV10-3 with TRBJ2-1, with D perhaps matching TRBD1 (6 bases). V gave up 6 bases and J gave up 8 bases, with 17 bases separating them. Germline assignment: CDR1 ENHRY and CDR2 SYGVKD. CDR3 length: 14 amino acids.

The chain uses TRBV5-1 and TRBJ2-1; D may be TRBD1 (6 bases). Germline CDR1 and CDR2: SGHRS and YFSETQ. The CDR3 is 13 amino acids. Trimming cost V 1 base and J 7 bases, with 9 bases left between them. CDR3 region: CASSLNRVNEQFF. As DNA, the CDR3 is TGCGCCAGCAGCTTGAACAGGGTTAATGAGCAGTTCTTC.

In this sample, this clone turned up a few times. The chain couples TRBV6-1 to TRBJ2-3, with D possibly matching TRBD1 (5 bases). Trimming removed 1 base from V and 1 base from J, with 9 bases in between. The CDR3 extends over 15 amino acids. Germline V gene lookup returns CDR1 MNHNS and CDR2 SASEGT. The CDR3 is CASSEGAQGTDTQYF. The CDR3 nucleotides are TGTGCCAGCAGTGAAGGTGCACAGGGCACAGATACGCAGTATTTT.

The V and J genes are TRBV7-6 and TRBJ1-1; the D is unclear. V was trimmed by 5 bases and J by 3 bases, leaving 13 bases between them. CDR3 length: 14 amino acids. The germline gives CDR1 SGHVS, CDR2 FNYEAQ. The CDR3 loop reads CASSPYQRDTEAFF. In DNA form, the CDR3 reads TGTGCCAGCAGCCCCTACCAGAGGGACACTGAAGCTTTCTTT.

In its sample, this clone was seen a few times. DNA of the CDR3: TGTGCCAGCAGCCCCGGGGGTAGCAATCAGCCCCAGCATTTT. Translation: CASSPGGSNQPQHF. The chain uses TRBV7-8 and TRBJ1-5; TRBD1 might be the D (5 bases). This CDR3 spans 14 amino acids. Trimming cost V 5 bases and J 0 bases, with 8 bases left between them. Germline assignment: CDR1 SGHVS and CDR2 FQNEAQ.

V and J are TRBV6-4 and TRBJ2-1; TRBD2 is a possible D gene (5 bases). In germline, CDR1 is MRHNA, CDR2 SNTAGT. The CDR3 extends over 16 amino acids. The germline V and J ends were trimmed by 5 bases and 2 bases, with 16 bases remaining between them. The CDR3 protein is CASSLAGSSPYNEQFF. CDR3 bases: TGTGCCAGCAGTCTAGCAGGATCCAGCCCCTACAATGAGCAGTTCTTC.

This clone occurred a few times. This chain links TRBV7-9 with TRBJ2-1; TRBD2 agrees at 10 bases. V shed 4 bases, J shed 7 bases, and the junction held 4 bases outside the gene matches. The CDR3 is made up of 14 amino acids. Germline CDR1 SEHNR, CDR2 FQNEAQ (reference sequence). The CDR3 spells CASSWGTSENEQFF. In DNA, the CDR3 is TGTGCCAGCAGCTGGGGGACTAGCGAGAATGAGCAGTTCTTC.

Only a few counts were recorded for this clone. V gene TRBV7-9 combines with J gene TRBJ1-2; D perhaps matches TRBD1 (5 bases). CDR1 and CDR2 (germline): SEHNR, FQNEAQ (reference sequence). The CDR3 totals 12 residues. Trimming took 2 bases from V and 9 from J, leaving 10 bases between them. This chain's CDR3 is CASSLIRDRYTF. CDR3 sequence (DNA): TGTGCCAGCAGCTTAATCAGGGATCGCTACACCTTC.

The chain has TRBV5-4 and TRBJ2-1; TRBD2 matches 11 bases. CDR3 length: 17 amino acids. CDR1 and CDR2 from the germline V gene are SGHNT and YYREEE (reference sequence). Trimming took 0 bases from V and 3 from J; bases not matched to a gene: 5. CDR3 sequence reads: CASSLEGSGRVYNEQFF. The DNA of the CDR3 is TGTGCCAGCAGCTTGGAAGGTAGCGGGAGGGTCTACAATGAGCAGTTCTTC.

The genes are TRBV11-3 and TRBJ1-3; no definite D call. The germline CDR1 and CDR2 sequences are SGHNT and YENEEA. Trimming removed 2 bases at V and 0 bases at J, with 11 bases between. The CDR3 extends over 16 amino acids. CDR3 coding DNA: TGTGCCAGCAGCTTATACGCCCCTAACTCTGGAAACACCATATATTTT. Protein sequence: CASSLYAPNSGNTIYF.

V gene TRBV27 combines with J gene TRBJ1-5, with D possibly being TRBD1 (5 bases). The germline CDR1 and CDR2 sequences are MNHEY and SMNVEV (reference sequence). V shed 3 bases and J shed 9 bases, with 12 bases lying between them. The CDR3 has 13 amino acids. This CDR3 reads CASSLGGGLPQHF. CDR3 sequence (DNA): TGTGCCAGCAGTTTGGGCGGGGGTTTGCCCCAGCATTTT.

In its sample, this clone was seen once. J is TRBJ1-1 and V is TRBV29-1; D ambiguous. The CDR3 is 13 residues long. Germline values: CDR1 SQVTM, CDR2 ANQGSEA. Trimming pared 7 bases from V and 4 bases from J, leaving 16 bases between. CDR3 amino acids: CSAFLSGPTEAFF. CDR3 bases: TGCAGCGCTTTCCTGAGCGGGCCCACTGAAGCTTTCTTT.

J is TRBJ2-2 and V is TRBV11-2; the match to TRBD2 covers 13 bases. V dropped 4 bases and J dropped 7; count of bases not matched to a gene: 15. The CDR3 contains 19 residues. Germline V gene data show CDR1 as SGHAT and CDR2 as FQNNGV. CDR3 residues: CASSSAAILAGGPYGELFF. The CDR3 DNA reads as TGTGCCAGCAGCTCGGCTGCCATACTAGCGGGAGGGCCCTACGGGGAGCTGTTTTTT.

This chain links TRBV5-1 with TRBJ2-1; possible D gene TRBD2, 7 bases. CDR1 is SGHRS, CDR2 YFSETQ, per germline. The germline V and J ends were trimmed by 7 bases and 0 bases, with 11 bases remaining between them. The CDR3 consists of 14 residues. CDR3 nucleotides: TGCGCCAGCGGGGGGGCGGGCTCCTACAATGAGCAGTTCTTC. Translation: CASGGAGSYNEQFF. Combining the CDR3 with reference TRBV5-1 and TRBJ2-1 gives the whole variable domain KAGVTQTPRYLIKTRGQQVTLSCSPISGHRSVSWYQQTPGQGLQFLFEYFSETQRNKGNFPGRFSGRQFSNSRSEMNVSTLELGDSALYLCASGGAGSYNEQFFGPGTRLTVL.

The chain carries TRBV5-4 and TRBJ2-1, with 10 bases identical to TRBD2. CDR1 and CDR2 from the germline V gene are SGHNT and YYREEE (reference sequence). CDR3 length: 16 residues. V trimming: 3 bases; J trimming: 4 bases; junction bases outside the gene matches: 7. The CDR3 is CASSSTGLAEYNEQFF. CDR3 sequence (DNA): TGTGCCAGCAGCTCCACCGGACTAGCGGAGTACAATGAGCAGTTCTTC.

This clone is a singleton in its sample. The V and J genes are TRBV10-3 and TRBJ2-1; D is perhaps TRBD1 (6 bases). Trimming shortened V by 6 bases and J by 5 bases, and 26 bases separated the two germline ends. The CDR3 sequence is 18 residues long. Per germline, CDR1 ENHRY and CDR2 SYGVKD. The CDR3 nucleotides are TGTGCCATCAGCTGTAAAGATACAGGGCCCTACCTCGACAATGAGCAGTTCTTC. Its protein is CAISCKDTGPYLDNEQFF.

The J gene is TRBJ2-5, the V gene TRBV2, with 7 bases that match TRBD1. The V and J ends lost 7 bases and 4 bases, in that order; junction bases with no gene match: 9. This CDR3 is built from 14 residues. Germline V gives CDR1 SNHLY, CDR2 FYNNEI. The CDR3 sequence: CASTEDRVRETQYF. CDR3 nucleotide sequence: TGTGCCAGCACCGAAGACAGGGTCCGAGAGACCCAGTACTTC.

The V gene is TRBV4-3, the J gene TRBJ2-7, with a tentative D call TRBD2 (6 bases). V was cut by 0 bases and J by 2 bases, with 26 bases left in between. Germline loops: CDR1 LGHNA, CDR2 YSLEER. The CDR3 has 20 residues. CDR3 sequence reads: CASSQEVMTRASVDPYEQYF. The CDR3 bases are TGCGCCAGCAGCCAAGAGGTAATGACTCGGGCTAGCGTGGACCCCTACGAGCAGTACTTC.

The chain carries TRBV5-5 and TRBJ1-5; D remains unclear. V was trimmed by 4 bases and J by 5 bases, leaving 10 bases between them. The CDR3 spans 13 residues. In germline, CDR1 is SGHKS, CDR2 YYEKEE (reference sequence). CDR3 in DNA: TGTGCCAGCAGCCGAAACGGGGATCAGCCCCAGCATTTT. This codes for CASSRNGDQPQHF. The full variable domain, rest sourced from reference TRBV5-5 and TRBJ1-5, is DAGVTQSPTHLIKTRGQQVTLRCSPISGHKSVSWYQQVLGQGPQFIFQYYEKEERGRGNFPDRFSARQFPNYSSELNVNALLLGDSALYLCASSRNGDQPQHFGDGTRLSIL.

J is TRBJ2-1 and V is TRBV19; TRBD1 matches 9 bases. V was pared by 6 bases and J by 5 bases, with 5 bases of the junction left unmatched. This CDR3 is built from 14 residues. CDR1 and CDR2 from the germline V gene are LNHDA and SQIVND (reference sequence). The CDR3 DNA reads as TGTGCCAGTAGGGTGACAGGGGGAAACAATGAGCAGTTCTTC. It yields the protein CASRVTGGNNEQFF.

This clone was seen only a few times. The V and J genes are TRBV9 and TRBJ1-1; D might be TRBD1 (6 bases). V lost 3 bases and J lost 1, with 13 bases in between. Germline CDR1 and CDR2: SGDLS and YYNGEE. The CDR3 has 15 residues. Here the CDR3 reads CASSAPVDRNTEAFF. The DNA for the CDR3 is TGTGCCAGCAGCGCGCCTGTGGACAGGAACACTGAAGCTTTCTTT.